This T cell receptor (beta chain) comes out of a study of cytomegalovirus exposure and HLA in healthy donors. Turning to the study itself: Earlier findings included roughly 100 million unique TCR beta sequences obtained from 180 million or so T cells.

The CDR3 spans 15 residues. V gave up 4 bases and J gave up 7 bases, with 17 bases separating them. Germline CDR1 is SGHNT and CDR2 is YYREEE (reference sequence). About this clone itself: Its antigen is still unknown.

Findings and caveats of the study: Excluded: some indistinguishable V segments such as TRBV6-2 and TRBV6-3. A highly shared variant cluster was judged a likely technical artifact.

13 Jbeta primers and 60 Vbeta primers were used for the PCR. Only in-frame clones appear in the TCRdb table, and some are missing; sequencing was by immunoSEQ multiplex PCR. The sample holds 140,000 or so clones, 60% to 80% seen once. The V and J genes are TRBV5-4 and TRBJ1-4, with TRBD1 as a possible D gene (6 bases). Specimen: PBMCs. The clonotype originates from a woman aged 25-40 years in good health and CMV-seronegative. Here the CDR3 reads CASSRGGARGEKLFF. DNA of the CDR3: TGTGCCAGCAGCCGAGGGGGGGCGCGAGGTGAAAAACTGTTTTTT.